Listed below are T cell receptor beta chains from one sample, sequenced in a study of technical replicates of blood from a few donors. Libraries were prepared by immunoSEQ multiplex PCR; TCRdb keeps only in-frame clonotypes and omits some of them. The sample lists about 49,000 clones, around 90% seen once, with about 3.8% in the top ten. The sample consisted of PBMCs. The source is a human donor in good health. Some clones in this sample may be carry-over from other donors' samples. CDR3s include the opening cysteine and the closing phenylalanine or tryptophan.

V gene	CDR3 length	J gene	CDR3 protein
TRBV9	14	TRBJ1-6	CASSPGQGRSPLHF
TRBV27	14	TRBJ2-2	CASSLSRITGELFF
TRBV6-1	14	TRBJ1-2	CASRDRQGMGGYTF
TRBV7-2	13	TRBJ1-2	CASSPRDRGGYTF
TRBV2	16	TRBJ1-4	CASRGRGGAANEKLFF
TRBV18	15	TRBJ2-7	CASSPPAAGGYEQYF
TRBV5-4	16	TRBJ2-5	CASSSPPRGGQETQYF
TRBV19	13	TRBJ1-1	CASKSGQGTEAFF
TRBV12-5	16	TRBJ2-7	CASGFNGAGEFYEQYF
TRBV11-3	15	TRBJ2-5	CASSLAGGGAETQYF
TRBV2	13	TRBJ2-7	CASSEDRVHEQYF
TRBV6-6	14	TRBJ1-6	CASTGTGRNSPLHF
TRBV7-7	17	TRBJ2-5	CASSLYGTGSYRETQYF
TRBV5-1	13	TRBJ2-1	CASSPAGGREQFF
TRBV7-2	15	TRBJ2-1	CASSSSAGGYNEQFF
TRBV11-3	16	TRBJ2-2	CASSLGQGSYTGELFF
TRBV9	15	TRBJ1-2	CASSVGTGGNYGYTF
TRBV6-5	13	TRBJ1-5	CASSRQTNQPQHF
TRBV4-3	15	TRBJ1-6	CASSQDWGEDSPLHF
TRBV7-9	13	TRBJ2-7	CASSPSGDYEQYF
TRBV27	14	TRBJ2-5	CASSLSKEWETQYF
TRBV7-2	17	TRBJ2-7	CASSSNPGLAGVEEQYF
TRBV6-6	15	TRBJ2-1	CATTSGPMAYNEQFF
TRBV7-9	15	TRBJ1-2	CASSLRQEGIYGYTF
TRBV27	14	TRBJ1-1	CASRGTGANTEAFF
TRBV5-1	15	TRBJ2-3	CASSLGGRGTDTQYF
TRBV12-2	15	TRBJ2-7	CASRLAGTTSYEQYF
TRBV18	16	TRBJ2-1	CASSPPLASVYNEQFF
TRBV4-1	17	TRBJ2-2	CASSPQGTGINTGELFF
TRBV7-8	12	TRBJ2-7	CASSVALNEQYF
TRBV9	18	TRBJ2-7	CASSVVKSGSGISYEQYF
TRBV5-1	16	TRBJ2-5	CASSLRGRTFQETQYF
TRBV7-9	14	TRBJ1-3	CASSLRGSGNTIYF